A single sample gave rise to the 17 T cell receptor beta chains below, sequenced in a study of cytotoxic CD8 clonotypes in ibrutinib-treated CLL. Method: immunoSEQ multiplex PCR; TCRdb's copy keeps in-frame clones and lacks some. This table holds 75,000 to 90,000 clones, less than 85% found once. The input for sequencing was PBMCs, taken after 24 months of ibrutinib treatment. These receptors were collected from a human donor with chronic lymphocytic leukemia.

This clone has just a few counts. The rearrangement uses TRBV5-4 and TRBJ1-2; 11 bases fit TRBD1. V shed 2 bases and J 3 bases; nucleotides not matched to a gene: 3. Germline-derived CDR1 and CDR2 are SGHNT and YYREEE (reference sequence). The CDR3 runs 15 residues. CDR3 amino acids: CASSLRTGGYYGYTF. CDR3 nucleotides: TGTGCCAGCAGCTTACGGACAGGGGGCTACTATGGCTACACCTTC.

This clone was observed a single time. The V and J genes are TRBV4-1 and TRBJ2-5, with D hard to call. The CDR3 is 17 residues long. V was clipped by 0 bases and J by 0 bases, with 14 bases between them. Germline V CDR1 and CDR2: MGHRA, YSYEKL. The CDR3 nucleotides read TGCGCCAGCAGCCAAGATCTGGTCGTAAGGAACCAAGAGACCCAGTACTTC. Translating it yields CASSQDLVVRNQETQYF.

The CDR3 reads CASSQSRICSSERLNEQFF. CDR3 DNA sequence: TGCGCCAGCAGTCAATCGCGGATTTGTAGCTCCGAGCGCCTCAATGAGCAGTTCTTC. The rearrangement links TRBV23-1 to TRBJ2-1; D unclear. TRBV23-1 is noted as an ORF with a role that remains uncertain. This CDR3 comprises 19 residues. Trimming pared 0 bases from V and 6 bases from J, leaving 24 bases between.

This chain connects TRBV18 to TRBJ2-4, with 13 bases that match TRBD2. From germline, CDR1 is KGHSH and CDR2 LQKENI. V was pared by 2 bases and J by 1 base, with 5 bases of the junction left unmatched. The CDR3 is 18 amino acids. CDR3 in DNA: TGTGCCAGCTCACCAGGGACTAGCGGGAAATTTGCCAAAAACATTCAGTACTTC. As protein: CASSPGTSGKFAKNIQYF.

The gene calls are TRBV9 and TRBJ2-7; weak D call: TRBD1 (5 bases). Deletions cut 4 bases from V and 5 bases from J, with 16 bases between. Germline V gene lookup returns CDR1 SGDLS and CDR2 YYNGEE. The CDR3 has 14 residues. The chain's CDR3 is CASSRGPHRDEQYF. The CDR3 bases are TGTGCCAGCAGCAGGGGCCCCCACCGGGACGAGCAGTACTTC.

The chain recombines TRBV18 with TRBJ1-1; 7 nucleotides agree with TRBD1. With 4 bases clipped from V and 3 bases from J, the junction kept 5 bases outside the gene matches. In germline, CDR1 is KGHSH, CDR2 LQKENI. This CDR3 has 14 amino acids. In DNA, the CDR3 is TGTGCCAGCTCACGACAGGGAGGGGACACTGAAGCTTTCTTT. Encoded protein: CASSRQGGDTEAFF.

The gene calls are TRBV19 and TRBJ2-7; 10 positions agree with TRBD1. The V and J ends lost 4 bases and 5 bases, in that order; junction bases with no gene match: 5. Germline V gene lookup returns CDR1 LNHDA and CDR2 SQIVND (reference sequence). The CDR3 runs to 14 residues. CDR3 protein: CASSTSGTGDEQYF. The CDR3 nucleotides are TGTGCCAGTAGTACCTCCGGGACAGGGGACGAGCAGTACTTC. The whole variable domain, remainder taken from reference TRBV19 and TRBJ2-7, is DGGITQSPKYLFRKEGQNVTLSCEQNLNHDAMYWYRQDPGQGLRLIYYSQIVNDFQKGDIAEGYSVSREKKESFPLTVTSAQKNPTAFYLCASSTSGTGDEQYFGPGTRLTVT.

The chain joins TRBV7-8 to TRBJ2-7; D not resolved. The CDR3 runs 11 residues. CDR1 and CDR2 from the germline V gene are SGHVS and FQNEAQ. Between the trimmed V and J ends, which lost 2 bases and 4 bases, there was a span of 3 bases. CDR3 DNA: TGTGCCAGCAGCTTAAAGTACGAGCAGTACTTC. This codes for CASSLKYEQYF.

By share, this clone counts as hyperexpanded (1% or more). Here the CDR3 reads CASRQGAEAFF. The CDR3 nucleotides are TGTGCCAGCAGACAGGGGGCTGAAGCTTTCTTT. The chain has TRBV25-1 and TRBJ1-1; 8 bases match TRBD1. J lost 6 bases, V lost 6 bases, and 0 bases had no gene match. Germline values: CDR1 MGHDK, CDR2 SYGVNS. CDR3 length: 11 amino acids.

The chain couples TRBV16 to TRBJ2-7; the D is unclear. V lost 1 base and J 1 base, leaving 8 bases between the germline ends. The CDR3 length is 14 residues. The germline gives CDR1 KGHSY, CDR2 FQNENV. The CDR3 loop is CASSQYLGSYEQYF. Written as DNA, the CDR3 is TGTGCCAGCAGCCAATATCTGGGGTCCTACGAGCAGTACTTC.

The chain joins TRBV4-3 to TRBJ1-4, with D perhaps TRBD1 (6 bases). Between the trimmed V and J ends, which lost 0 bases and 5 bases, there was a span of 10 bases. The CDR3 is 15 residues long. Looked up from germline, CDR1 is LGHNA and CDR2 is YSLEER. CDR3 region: CASSQELGQNEKLFF. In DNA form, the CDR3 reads TGCGCCAGCAGCCAAGAGCTAGGACAGAATGAAAAACTGTTTTTT.

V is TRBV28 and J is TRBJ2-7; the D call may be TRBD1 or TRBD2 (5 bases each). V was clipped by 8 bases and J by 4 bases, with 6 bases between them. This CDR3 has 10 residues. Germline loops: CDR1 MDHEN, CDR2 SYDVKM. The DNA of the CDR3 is TGTGCCAGCGAGGGGTACGAGCAGTACTTC. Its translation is CASEGYEQYF.

CDR3 nucleotides: TGTGCCAGCAGGACAGGGTTAGCCTACGAGCAGTACTTC. This codes for CASRTGLAYEQYF. The V gene is TRBV2, the J gene TRBJ2-7; 7 nucleotides agree with TRBD1. There are 13 residues in the CDR3. V lost 6 bases to trimming and J lost 2 bases; unmatched junction nucleotides: 4. Germline V lookup: CDR1 SNHLY, CDR2 FYNNEI.

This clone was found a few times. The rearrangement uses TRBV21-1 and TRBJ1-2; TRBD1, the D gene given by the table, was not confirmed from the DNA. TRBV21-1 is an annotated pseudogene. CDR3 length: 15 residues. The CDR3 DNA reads TGTGCCAGCAGCACCCAGACAGGACCTGCTCATGGCTACACCTTC. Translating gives CASSTQTGPAHGYTF.

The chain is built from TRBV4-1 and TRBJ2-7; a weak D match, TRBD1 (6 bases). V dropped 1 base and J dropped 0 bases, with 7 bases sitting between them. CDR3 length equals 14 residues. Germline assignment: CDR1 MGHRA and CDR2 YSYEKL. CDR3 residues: CASSQGGPSYEQYF. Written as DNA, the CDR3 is TGCGCCAGCAGCCAAGGGGGGCCCTCCTACGAGCAGTACTTC.

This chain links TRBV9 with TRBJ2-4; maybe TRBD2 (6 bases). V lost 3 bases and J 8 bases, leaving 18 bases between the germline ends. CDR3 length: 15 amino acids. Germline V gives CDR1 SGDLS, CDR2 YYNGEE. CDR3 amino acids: CASSETLGGTDIQYF. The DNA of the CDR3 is TGTGCCAGCAGCGAGACCCTAGGCGGGACGGACATTCAGTACTTC.

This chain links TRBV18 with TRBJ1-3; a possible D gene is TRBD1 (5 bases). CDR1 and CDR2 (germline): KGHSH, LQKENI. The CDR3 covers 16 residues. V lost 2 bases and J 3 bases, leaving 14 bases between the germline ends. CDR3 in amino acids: CASSPGHPSIGNTIYF. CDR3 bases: TGTGCCAGCTCACCAGGACACCCGAGTATTGGAAACACCATATATTTT. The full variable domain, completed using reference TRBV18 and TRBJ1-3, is NAGVMQNPRHLVRRRGQEARLRCSPMKGHSHVYWYRQLPEEGLKFMVYLQKENIIDESGMPKERFSAEFPKEGPSILRIQQVVRGDSAAYFCASSPGHPSIGNTIYFGEGSWLTVV.